This is a list of T cell receptor beta chains from one sample in a study of shared clonotypes between healthy human individuals. Method: immunoSEQ multiplex PCR; TCRdb's copy keeps in-frame clones and lacks some. The top ten clones hold roughly 0.9% of a sample with some 1.1 million clones, about 72% of them seen once. The source material was memory CD4+ T cells from PBMCs. The receptor set was obtained from a man between 18 and 29 years old in good health. Some clones in this sample may be carry-over from other donors' samples. The CDR3 runs from the conserved cysteine through the conserved F or W. Each record gives: J gene, D gene, clone size, V gene, CDR3 DNA, CDR3 protein. D genes are given only for firm matches. The size entry is marked missing in some rows and otherwise reads once, few, many or a size class.

TRBJ2-5	TRBD2	-	TRBV11-2	TGTGCCAGCAGCTTCGGTCTAGCGGGAGTAATGGAGACCCAGTACTTC	CASSFGLAGVMETQYF
TRBJ2-3	TRBD2	many	TRBV5-1	TGCGCCAGCAGCTCCCAAAATGGACTAGCGGGAGGCGATACGCAGTATTTT	CASSSQNGLAGGDTQYF
TRBJ2-6	-	-	TRBV2	TGTGCCAGCAGGGAGAACAGGGCCGGGGCCAACGTCCTGACTTTC	CASRENRAGANVLTF
TRBJ1-4	TRBD1	-	TRBV7-9	TGTGCCAGCAGCGGACCGGGACAGGGGGGCGAAAAACTGTTTTTT	CASSGPGQGGEKLFF
TRBJ2-3	TRBD2	-	TRBV5-4	TGTGCCAGCAGCTATGGGACTAGCGGGAGTCTCGGCACAGATACGCAGTATTTT	CASSYGTSGSLGTDTQYF
TRBJ2-5	TRBD2	-	TRBV29-1	TGCAGCGTTGTGACTAGCGGGCAAGAGACCCAGTACTTC	CSVVTSGQETQYF
TRBJ2-1	-	-	TRBV27	TGTGCCAGCAGTTTAAAGGGGACATATTTCTACAATGAGCAGTTCTTC	CASSLKGTYFYNEQFF
TRBJ2-1	TRBD2	-	TRBV25-1	TGTGCCAGCAGTGAATTAGGGCTAGCGGCTGACAATGAGCAGTTCTTC	CASSELGLAADNEQFF
TRBJ1-1	TRBD1	few	TRBV29-1	TGCAGCGTTGGGTCGGGACAGGTGAACACTGAAGCTTTCTTT	CSVGSGQVNTEAFF
TRBJ2-7	TRBD2	-	TRBV11-2	TGTGCCAGCAGCTATGGGACTAGCACCTACGAGCAGTACTTC	CASSYGTSTYEQYF
TRBJ1-5	-	-	TRBV30	TGTGCCTGGAGTTGGAAGGGGGGTCAGCCCCAGCATTTT	CAWSWKGGQPQHF
TRBJ1-5	-	few	TRBV4-1	TGCGCCAGCAGCCAAGTAGGGACCCGAAATCAGCCCCAGCATTTT	CASSQVGTRNQPQHF
TRBJ1-1	-	-	TRBV13	TGTGCCAGCAGCTCCTACGGGACACCCCCCCCTGAAGCTTTCTTT	CASSSYGTPPPEAFF
TRBJ1-4	-	-	TRBV4-1	TGCGCCAGCAGCCAACCAGGATCAACTAATGAAAAACTGTTTTTT	CASSQPGSTNEKLFF
TRBJ1-1	-	-	TRBV6-1	TGTGCCAGCGGTGCCCAGGTCTCTGAAGCTTTCTTC	CASGAQVSEAFF
TRBJ2-3	TRBD2	-	TRBV5-1	TGCGCCAGCAGCTTGTATGAGGGAGGGGGCACAGATACGCAGTATTTT	CASSLYEGGGTDTQYF
TRBJ1-1	-	-	TRBV4-2	TGTGCCAGCAGCTCCAGGGGTACTGAAGCTTTCTTT	CASSSRGTEAFF
TRBJ1-2	-	once	TRBV28	TGTGCCAGCAGTTTACAGGGGCCCTATGGCTACACCTTC	CASSLQGPYGYTF
TRBJ2-7	-	-	TRBV20-1	TGCAGTGCTCCGAAGGCCCACGAGCAGTACTTC	CSAPKAHEQYF
TRBJ1-2	-	-	TRBV30	TGTGCCTGGATGGGGGTCGGTGGCTACACCTTC	CAWMGVGGYTF
TRBJ2-2	-	few	TRBV2	TGTGCCAGCAGAGTGGGGGGCACCGGGGAGCTGTTTTTT	CASRVGGTGELFF
TRBJ2-3	TRBD1	-	TRBV2	TGTGCCAGCGTAGCCGGGACAGGAATCCCCCCAGATACGCAGTATTTT	CASVAGTGIPPDTQYF
TRBJ1-1	-	-	TRBV10-3	TGTGCCATCAGAGCAGACGGCAGCATGAACACTGAAGCTTTCTTT	CAIRADGSMNTEAFF
TRBJ1-1	-	-	TRBV10-3	TGTGCCATCAGTGAGGGCTTTGGGGTCGCGAACACTGAAGCTTTCTTT	CAISEGFGVANTEAFF
TRBJ2-1	TRBD1	once	TRBV4-1	TGCGCCAGCAGCCAAACCGGGACAGGGGGACATGAGCAGTTCTTC	CASSQTGTGGHEQFF